This TCR beta chain is from a study of blood T cell repertoires in COVID-19 (dated by TCRdb to about 2020). As for the study more broadly: The collaborator samples originated in the United States, Italy and Spain and spanned the acute and convalescent phases of COVID-19. Sample metadata almost always included a de-identified subject ID, COVID-19 status, age in years and sex. The prospective study material was composed of cDNA or gDNA derived from T cells, B-cell-depleted T cells, or PBMCs. Samples came from the ongoing ImmuneRACE study (first 160 participants) plus 1,254 subjects from 6 global collaborators. Deeply sampled blood TCRbeta repertoires from subjects exposed to, actively infected with, or recovered from COVID-19 were included in the dataset. A freely available public database, intended as a resource for researchers studying the immune response to SARS-CoV-2, is where the repertoires were released. Where available, HLA class I and class II types were obtained from metadata supplied by the sample provider rather than from assay-based typing.

In Seattle, one collaborating source enrolled patients while the infection was active and tracked those patients longitudinally over the course of disease. Whole blood was collected in K2EDTA tubes by collaborating institutions according to the institutions' own protocols. For TCRbeta analysis, collaborator samples were shipped as frozen whole blood, as isolated PBMCs, or as DNA extracted from either sample type. TCRbeta CDR3 regions were amplified from genomic DNA using the immunoSEQ Assay, a bias-controlled multiplex PCR. In the original analysis: The number of nucleated cells in each sample was estimated by amplification of reference gene primers within the assay. To quantify the absolute abundance of each unique TCRbeta CDR3 rearrangement, sequence reads were collapsed and filtered. For each sample, productive Simpson clonality was calculated as the square root of Simpson's diversity index over productive rearrangements. Drawn from immuneACCESS, this table holds only the in-frame rearrangements with V and J called that TCRdb kept. Clones are partly lost; checked studies trace under half to an unresolved V gene and leave the rest unexplained. That table supplies the V and J calls and clone size; D and trimming were determined from the DNA. The sample table holds 150,000 to 200,000 clones, of which 90% to 95% were seen once. The top ten clonotypes cover less than 2% of the sample.

The paper's findings and limits, for the study overall: The amount of clinical and demographic metadata varied by source and participant and was provided uncurated.

Comments on this clone: It lacks a known antigen. Within one base of it there is no much larger clone, and no base qualities were kept.

The specimen sequenced was peripheral blood. This receptor was obtained from a woman aged 55-69 years with COVID-19, enrolled during active disease.

The CDR3 amino acid sequence is: CASTLGTGGYEQYF. The DNA reads TGTGCCAGCACCCTTGGAACAGGCGGCTACGAGCAGTACTTC. The chain was built from TRBV7-8 and TRBJ2-7, and TRBD1 may be the D gene, going by 5 matching bases. Reading the germline V gene gives CDR1 SGHVS and CDR2 FQNEAQ. V is cut by 7 bases and J by 3 bases, and the space between the germline ends is 16 bases. The cysteine opens and the phenylalanine closes a CDR3 of 14 amino acids. The retained sequence is limited to the CDR3, 42 bases, with the frame set at the first base.